This TCR beta chain was recorded in a study of cytomegalovirus exposure and HLA in healthy donors. Study-wide results and limits: HLA alleles showed associations with 16,951 TCR beta sequences in a later analysis, at a 0.05 false discovery rate. The sole available immune exposure information was CMV serostatus.

As to this clone: Its antigen remains unknown.

Germline V gives CDR1 SQVTM, CDR2 ANQGSEA. CDR3 length: 13 amino acids. J lost 5 bases, V lost 6 bases, and 4 bases had no gene match. Primers for the PCR totalled 60 Vbeta and 13 Jbeta. Here immunoSEQ multiplex PCR was the method, and the copy in TCRdb shows in-frame clones only, minus some. The sample holds some 64,000 clones. The clonotype was recovered from a woman in her 30s in good health and CMV-seronegative. Sequenced input: PBMCs. J is TRBJ2-3 and V is TRBV29-1, with 11 bases that match TRBD2. The CDR3 loop reads CSVLAGGGDTQYF. The CDR3 DNA reads TGCAGCGTCTTAGCGGGAGGGGGAGATACGCAGTATTTT.